This T cell receptor (beta chain) derives from a study of cytomegalovirus exposure and HLA in healthy donors. Remarks on this clone: Its antigen is undetermined.

Overall study findings and caveats: Earlier analysis looked at TCR beta V segments, and most were productive about 87% or about 30% of the time. The authors listed roughly 150 TCR beta chains as cytomegalovirus-associated. Looking again later, the authors saw that most CMV-associated TCR beta chains seemed HLA-restricted.

The CDR3 loop spans 13 amino acids. V dropped 6 bases and J dropped 7; count of bases not matched to a gene: 4. CDR1 is SGHAT and CDR2 is FQNNGV in the germline V gene. The PCR contained 60 Vbeta and 13 Jbeta primers. The table came from immunoSEQ multiplex PCR; TCRdb's copy has only in-frame clones and leaves some out. The sample yields almost 70,000 clones, 65% to 70% seen once. The source of this sequence is a male donor in good health and CMV-seropositive. The material sequenced was PBMCs. The rearrangement links TRBV11-2 to TRBJ2-2; 8 bases are a match to TRBD2. The DNA of the CDR3 is TGTGCCAGCAGGGGACTAGTTGGCGGGGAGCTGTTTTTT. Amino acids: CASRGLVGGELFF.